Listed below are T cell receptor beta chains from one sample, sequenced in a study of blood T cell repertoires in COVID-19. Clones were sequenced by immunoSEQ multiplex PCR, and TCRdb holds only the in-frame ones, with some missing. Of about 160,000 clones in the sample, roughly 90% were seen once. Specimen: peripheral blood. These TCRs come from a man aged 60-69 years with active or convalescent COVID-19. The conserved cysteine and the conserved F or W are not part of the CDR3 here. Size is stated for part of the rows, as once, few or many counts, or as a class when the clone is expanded.

V gene: TRBV9; clone size: -; J gene: TRBJ1-2; CDR3 protein: ASSVTTDYGYT
V gene: TRBV11-2; clone size: -; J gene: TRBJ2-3; CDR3 protein: ASSKLAGKSTDTQY
V gene: TRBV9; clone size: -; J gene: TRBJ2-7; CDR3 protein: ASSVGWGGRAYEQY
V gene: TRBV29-1; clone size: -; J gene: TRBJ2-3; CDR3 protein: SVTGTSPDTQY
V gene: TRBV6-4; clone size: -; J gene: TRBJ1-2; CDR3 protein: ASSERTGIYGYT
V gene: TRBV21-1; clone size: -; J gene: TRBJ1-2; CDR3 protein: ASSLRTGRHGYT
V gene: TRBV4-2; clone size: -; J gene: TRBJ1-2; CDR3 protein: ASSQDIYPPGYGYT
V gene: TRBV5-4; clone size: -; J gene: TRBJ1-3; CDR3 protein: ASSLRGRPGNTIY
V gene: TRBV19; clone size: once; J gene: TRBJ1-1; CDR3 protein: ASSRQGANTEAF
V gene: TRBV7-2; clone size: -; J gene: TRBJ1-5; CDR3 protein: ASSLRQGRSNQPQH
V gene: TRBV11-2; clone size: -; J gene: TRBJ1-2; CDR3 protein: ASSPVQVGYGYT
V gene: TRBV11-2; clone size: -; J gene: TRBJ2-5; CDR3 protein: ASSPTSGSSETQY
V gene: TRBV5-1; clone size: -; J gene: TRBJ2-7; CDR3 protein: ASSSNSYEQY
V gene: TRBV30; clone size: -; J gene: TRBJ2-1; CDR3 protein: ACSSGRDYNEQF
V gene: TRBV5-1; clone size: -; J gene: TRBJ2-7; CDR3 protein: ASSPPEGYEQY
V gene: TRBV30; clone size: -; J gene: TRBJ1-6; CDR3 protein: AWSVRQGNNSPLH
V gene: TRBV5-6; clone size: -; J gene: TRBJ2-3; CDR3 protein: ASRRISTDTQY
V gene: TRBV2; clone size: -; J gene: TRBJ2-1; CDR3 protein: ASRETGVEGEQF
V gene: TRBV6-5; clone size: -; J gene: TRBJ1-1; CDR3 protein: ASSYGQGVNTEAF
V gene: TRBV5-1; clone size: -; J gene: TRBJ2-1; CDR3 protein: ASGKTGGDIDEQF
V gene: TRBV5-4; clone size: once; J gene: TRBJ2-7; CDR3 protein: ASSRQGLASYEQY
V gene: TRBV28; clone size: -; J gene: TRBJ1-6; CDR3 protein: ASWAGHISPLH
V gene: TRBV29-1; clone size: once; J gene: TRBJ2-1; CDR3 protein: SIFPTDWDREKNEQF
V gene: TRBV5-8; clone size: -; J gene: TRBJ1-1; CDR3 protein: ASSFLQGREAF
V gene: TRBV6-1; clone size: -; J gene: TRBJ2-3; CDR3 protein: ASSEPGQKTSTDTQY
V gene: TRBV28; clone size: -; J gene: TRBJ2-1; CDR3 protein: ASRPAGLAENNEQF
V gene: TRBV10-3; clone size: -; J gene: TRBJ2-2; CDR3 protein: ALQAGGPTGELF
V gene: TRBV19; clone size: -; J gene: TRBJ1-3; CDR3 protein: ASRVDGSSGNTIY
V gene: TRBV5-1; clone size: -; J gene: TRBJ2-5; CDR3 protein: ASSLAFIAGAGQETQY
V gene: TRBV7-4; clone size: few; J gene: TRBJ1-6; CDR3 protein: ASSLALVTGSSYNSPLH
V gene: TRBV9; clone size: -; J gene: TRBJ2-7; CDR3 protein: ASSATGYSYEQY
V gene: TRBV7-6; clone size: -; J gene: TRBJ1-5; CDR3 protein: ASSLDSGSNQPQH
V gene: TRBV12-3/TRBV12-4; clone size: -; J gene: TRBJ1-2; CDR3 protein: ASSLRGGDGYT
V gene: TRBV5-8; clone size: -; J gene: TRBJ1-3; CDR3 protein: ASSFLTGANTIY
V gene: TRBV2; clone size: -; J gene: TRBJ1-5; CDR3 protein: ASSEDTGNQPQH
V gene: TRBV18; clone size: -; J gene: TRBJ1-1; CDR3 protein: ASSPRRQGDSTEAF
V gene: TRBV11-3; clone size: few; J gene: TRBJ2-1; CDR3 protein: ASSSHAGTDNEQF
V gene: TRBV7-9; clone size: once; J gene: TRBJ1-1; CDR3 protein: ASGHTGNTEAF
V gene: TRBV6-5; clone size: -; J gene: TRBJ1-6; CDR3 protein: ASSYSAGGTNSPLH
V gene: TRBV9; clone size: -; J gene: TRBJ1-1; CDR3 protein: ASSMTGTAPTEAF
V gene: TRBV7-9; clone size: once; J gene: TRBJ1-1; CDR3 protein: ASSPVGANTEAF
V gene: TRBV18; clone size: -; J gene: TRBJ2-5; CDR3 protein: ASSPGASVETQY
V gene: TRBV5-1; clone size: -; J gene: TRBJ2-7; CDR3 protein: ASSFRGEPYEQY
V gene: TRBV10-1; clone size: -; J gene: TRBJ1-2; CDR3 protein: ASSESTRAGHGYT
V gene: TRBV30; clone size: -; J gene: TRBJ1-2; CDR3 protein: AWTPSGVWGLGYT
V gene: TRBV3-1/TRBV3-2; clone size: -; J gene: TRBJ2-7; CDR3 protein: ASSPTRRTGYEQY
V gene: TRBV6-5; clone size: -; J gene: TRBJ2-7; CDR3 protein: ASNWGDEQY
V gene: TRBV16; clone size: -; J gene: TRBJ2-1; CDR3 protein: ASSRSEGNEQF